This T cell receptor (beta chain) was found in a study of blood T cells in healthy people across ages. V shed 6 bases, J shed 0 bases, and the junction held 11 bases outside the gene matches. The CDR3 has 17 residues. On this clonotype itself: Its antigen is as yet unknown.

Then a second PCR, running roughly 7 to 11 cycles, was carried out with a sample-barcoded 5' primer and a J-beta primer mix. From the 5' RACE reads, TCRdb called clonotypes with MiXCR, one entry per CDR3 protein. The repertoire consists of 1.5 million to 1.8 million distinct CDR3 sequences, with about 45% occurring once and the leading ten covering 4%. Study findings and constraints: Investigators treated diversity estimates from one million T cells as underestimates. A roughly linear age-dependent decrease characterized TCR beta diversity per million T cells.

The material sequenced was blood. The chain combines TRBV12-3 or TRBV12-4 with TRBJ2-4; TRBD2 matches at 7 bases. The clonotype comes from a woman between 18 and 29 years old in good health. DNA for the CDR3: TGTGCCAGCAGGCCAGCGGGGACCTCACTAGCCAAAAACATTCAGTACTTC. This sequence encodes CASRPAGTSLAKNIQYF.